Below, 17 T cell receptor beta chains from the same sample are listed, as sequenced in a study of blood T cell repertoires in COVID-19. Only in-frame clones appear in the TCRdb table, and some are missing; sequencing was by immunoSEQ multiplex PCR. The sample carries more than 250,000 clones, around 89% recorded once. The sequencing input was peripheral blood. These receptors came from a man younger than 35 who had recovered from COVID-19.

About this clone: In this CDR3 the conserved last residue, phenylalanine or tryptophan, is missing, so a read error is likely. No DNA is shown, since the ends of the CDR3 on it are uncertain; the CDR3 is the one TCRdb lists. CDR3 sequence: CASSTSGGPPAQIRSILTPI. V and J are TRBV7-3 and TRBJ2-3; the table gives TRBD2 as D, unverified against the DNA. Including both end residues, the CDR3 is 20 amino acids long. Germline assignment: CDR1 SGHTA and CDR2 FQGTGA.

This clone was seen once. This chain joins TRBV6-2 or TRBV6-3 and TRBJ1-4; 7 bases align to TRBD1. The germline V gene has CDR1 MNHEY and CDR2 SVGEGT. The trim removed 3 bases at V and 0 bases at J, leaving 4 bases unmatched. The CDR3 covers 16 residues. CDR3 region: CASSYVQGATNEKLFF. CDR3 bases: TGTGCCAGCAGTTATGTCCAGGGGGCAACTAATGAAAAACTGTTTTTT.

The J gene is TRBJ2-2, the V gene TRBV27; weak D call: TRBD1 (6 bases). Germline CDR1 reads MNHEY; CDR2 reads SMNVEV (reference sequence). Trimming cost V 5 bases and J 2 bases, with 15 bases left between them. The CDR3 is 16 residues long. The CDR3 loop reads CASSQRARGNTGELFF. The CDR3 bases are TGTGCCAGCAGTCAAAGGGCCAGGGGTAACACCGGGGAGCTGTTTTTT.

The chain carries TRBV4-1 and TRBJ1-6; the D gene is possibly TRBD1 (5 bases). The CDR3 has 18 amino acids. Germline CDR1 MGHRA, CDR2 YSYEKL. Trimming removed 0 bases at V and 1 base at J, with 13 bases between. CDR3 DNA sequence: TGCGCCAGCAGCCAAGATCCCGGGGGGACGTCCTATAATTCACCCCTCCACTTT. It specifies CASSQDPGGTSYNSPLHF.

CDR3 loop: CASRSGSGPTYEQYF. In DNA form, the CDR3 reads TGTGCCAGCAGGTCGGGTAGCGGACCAACCTACGAGCAGTACTTC. The V and J genes are TRBV7-9 and TRBJ2-7; a possible D gene is TRBD2 (6 bases). Germline assignment: CDR1 SEHNR and CDR2 FQNEAQ (reference sequence). Trimming shortened V by 6 bases and J by 2 bases, and 17 bases separated the two germline ends. The CDR3 runs to 15 residues.

The V and J genes are TRBV7-9 and TRBJ1-5; no definite D call. CDR3 length: 12 residues. Trimming removed 0 bases at V and 7 bases at J, with 4 bases between. CDR1 SEHNR and CDR2 FQNEAQ come from the germline V gene (reference sequence). CDR3 in DNA: TGTGCCAGCAGCTTAGCGGGCCAGCCCCAGCATTTT. Translation: CASSLAGQPQHF.

This chain uses TRBV3-1 (or the pseudogene TRBV3-2) with TRBJ1-1; the D is unclear. V was cut by 3 bases and J by 4 bases, with 12 bases left in between. Per germline, CDR1 LGHDT and CDR2 YNNKEL (reference sequence). This CDR3 contains 14 residues. The CDR3 reads CASSHEGAGTEAFF. Written as DNA, the CDR3 is TGTGCCAGCAGCCATGAGGGCGCGGGCACTGAAGCTTTCTTT.

V gene TRBV20-1 combines with J gene TRBJ1-4; a weak D match, TRBD1 (5 bases). The length of the CDR3 is 11 residues. From germline, CDR1 is DFQATT and CDR2 SNEGSKA (reference sequence). V was pared by 7 bases and J by 10 bases, with 13 bases between. CDR3: CSVPSGGKLFF. The CDR3, as DNA: TGCAGTGTCCCGTCGGGGGGAAAACTGTTTTTT.

This clone showed up just a few times. The chain uses TRBV6-1 and TRBJ2-7; D is unresolved. V was pared by 3 bases and J by 0 bases, with 6 bases between. The CDR3 extends over 13 amino acids. The V gene's germline CDR1 is MNHNS and CDR2 SASEGT. The CDR3: CASSDGNSYEQYF. The CDR3 DNA is TGTGCCAGCAGTGATGGCAACTCCTACGAGCAGTACTTC.

This clone showed up just once. The J gene is TRBJ2-3, the V gene TRBV9; D unclear. Germline V gene lookup returns CDR1 SGDLS and CDR2 YYNGEE. The length of the CDR3 is 12 residues. Trimming removed 4 bases from V and 6 bases from J, with 9 bases in between. The DNA for the CDR3 is TGTGCCAGCAGCCCCTCCCAGGATACGCAGTATTTT. Protein: CASSPSQDTQYF.

J is TRBJ1-3 and V is TRBV7-2, with TRBD1 matching over 7 bases. The CDR3 runs 15 residues. Per germline, CDR1 SGHTA and CDR2 FQGNSA. The J segment lost 0 bases and the V segment lost 1 base, leaving 0 bases of the junction unmatched. The CDR3 here is CASSLDRGSGNTIYF. The CDR3, as DNA: TGTGCCAGCAGCTTAGACAGGGGCTCTGGAAACACCATATATTTT.

This sequence joins TRBV3-1 (or the pseudogene TRBV3-2) and TRBJ2-3; TRBD2 agrees at 11 bases. The V gene's germline CDR1 is LGHDT and CDR2 YNNKEL (reference sequence). Trimming removed 1 base from V and 4 bases from J; junction bases left unmatched: 7. This CDR3 is 17 amino acids long. The CDR3: CASSQGLAGGLADTQYF. DNA for the CDR3: TGTGCCAGCAGCCAAGGATTAGCGGGGGGGCTGGCAGATACGCAGTATTTT.

J is TRBJ2-3 and V is TRBV5-4; 12 nucleotides align to TRBD2. CDR1 and CDR2 from the germline V gene are SGHNT and YYREEE (reference sequence). V shed 0 bases, J shed 3 bases, and the junction held 2 bases outside the gene matches. This CDR3 spans 16 amino acids. DNA for the CDR3: TGTGCCAGCAGCTTGGGTACTAGCGGGGGGACAGATACGCAGTATTTT. This encodes CASSLGTSGGTDTQYF.

The V and J genes are TRBV19 and TRBJ2-3; maybe TRBD2 (6 bases). There are 17 residues in the CDR3. V dropped 3 bases and J dropped 2 bases, with 18 bases sitting between them. Germline loops: CDR1 LNHDA, CDR2 SQIVND (reference sequence). CDR3 in amino acids: CASSIGLGEEITDTQYF. The CDR3 DNA is TGTGCCAGTAGTATCGGCTTAGGGGAGGAAATCACAGATACGCAGTATTTT.

This chain uses TRBV5-1 with TRBJ1-2; no reliable D call. The CDR3 runs to 13 residues. Deletions cut 6 bases from V and 8 bases from J, with 17 bases between. Germline CDR1 is SGHRS and CDR2 is YFSETQ. CDR3 in DNA: TGCGCCAGCAAGTCCGGGTCCGACGGCGGCTACACCTTC. Translation: CASKSGSDGGYTF.

DNA of the CDR3: TGCGCCAGCAGCTTGGTGGCGGGGGGGACTTACAATGAGCAGTTCTTC. Translated, it gives CASSLVAGGTYNEQFF. The chain couples TRBV5-1 to TRBJ2-1; TRBD2 matches at 9 bases. Germline V gives CDR1 SGHRS, CDR2 YFSETQ. CDR3 length: 16 residues. Losses at the gene ends were 0 bases for V and 4 bases for J; bases not matched to a gene: 5. The variable domain in full, completed from reference TRBV5-1 and TRBJ2-1, reads KAGVTQTPRYLIKTRGQQVTLSCSPISGHRSVSWYQQTPGQGLQFLFEYFSETQRNKGNFPGRFSGRQFSNSRSEMNVSTLELGDSALYLCASSLVAGGTYNEQFFGPGTRLTVL.

The chain combines TRBV9 with TRBJ2-3; D unresolved. Looked up from germline, CDR1 is SGDLS and CDR2 is YYNGEE. V dropped 3 bases and J dropped 2 bases, with 7 bases sitting between them. The CDR3 sequence is 13 residues long. CDR3 DNA: TGTGCCAGCAGCGCCCATTCCACAGATACGCAGTATTTT. It encodes CASSAHSTDTQYF.